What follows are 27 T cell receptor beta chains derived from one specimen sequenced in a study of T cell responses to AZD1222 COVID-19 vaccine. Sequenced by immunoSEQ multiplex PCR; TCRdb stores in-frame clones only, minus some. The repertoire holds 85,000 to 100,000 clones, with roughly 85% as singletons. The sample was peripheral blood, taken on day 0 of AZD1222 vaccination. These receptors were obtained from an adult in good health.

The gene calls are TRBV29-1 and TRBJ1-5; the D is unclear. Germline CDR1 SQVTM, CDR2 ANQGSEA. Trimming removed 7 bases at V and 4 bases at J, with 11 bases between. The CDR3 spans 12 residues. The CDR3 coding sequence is TGCAGCGACTCGGGGTGGAATCAGCCCCAGCATTTT. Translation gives CSDSGWNQPQHF.

CDR3 sequence reads: CASGTQTTDTQYF. The CDR3 DNA reads as TGTGCTAGTGGTACTCAAACCACAGATACGCAGTATTTT. V usage is TRBV12-5 and J usage is TRBJ2-3, with D unclear. The germline CDR1 and CDR2 sequences are LGHNT and FRNRAP. This CDR3 contains 13 residues. With 5 bases removed from V and 2 bases from J, the gap between germline ends came to 8 bases.

The CDR3 protein is CASSLRDRGTAFF. Written as DNA, the CDR3 is TGTGCCAGCAGTCTCCGGGACAGAGGAACAGCTTTCTTT. This chain joins TRBV12-3 or TRBV12-4 and TRBJ1-1; 7 positions match TRBD1. The V gene end was trimmed by 5 bases and the J gene end by 10 bases; junction bases not matched to a gene: 10. CDR3 length: 13 amino acids.

The DNA of the CDR3 is TGTGCCAGCAGCCAAGATCCGGGCGGATGGAAGTGGAACACTGAAGCTTTCTTT. It yields the protein CASSQDPGGWKWNTEAFF. V usage is TRBV3-1 (or the pseudogene TRBV3-2) and J usage is TRBJ1-1; D gene ambiguous. Germline V gives CDR1 LGHDT, CDR2 YNNKEL (reference sequence). The CDR3 has 18 residues. Trimming shortened V by 0 bases and J by 1 base, and 18 bases separated the two germline ends.

Written as DNA, the CDR3 is TGTGCCAGTAGTATATCATCAGGTACTGGGGAAAAACTGTTTTTT. Translated, it gives CASSISSGTGEKLFF. V and J are TRBV19 and TRBJ1-4; D gene ambiguous. Trimming pared 2 bases from V and 8 bases from J, leaving 15 bases between. Germline values: CDR1 LNHDA, CDR2 SQIVND (reference sequence). This CDR3 spans 15 amino acids.

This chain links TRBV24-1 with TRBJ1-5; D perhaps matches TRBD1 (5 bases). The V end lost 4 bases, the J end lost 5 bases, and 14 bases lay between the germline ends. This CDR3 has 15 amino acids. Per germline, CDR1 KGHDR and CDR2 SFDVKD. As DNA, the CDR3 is TGTGCCACCAGTGACCCTAGCACAGGCGATCAGCCCCAGCATTTT. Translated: CATSDPSTGDQPQHF.

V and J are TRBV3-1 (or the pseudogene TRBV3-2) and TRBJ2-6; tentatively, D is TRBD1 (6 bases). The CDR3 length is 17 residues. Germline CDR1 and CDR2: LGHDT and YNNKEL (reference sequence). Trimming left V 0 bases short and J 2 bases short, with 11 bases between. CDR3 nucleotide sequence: TGTGCCAGCAGCCAAGACAGGGGAACTACTGGGGCCAACGTCCTGACTTTC. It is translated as CASSQDRGTTGANVLTF.

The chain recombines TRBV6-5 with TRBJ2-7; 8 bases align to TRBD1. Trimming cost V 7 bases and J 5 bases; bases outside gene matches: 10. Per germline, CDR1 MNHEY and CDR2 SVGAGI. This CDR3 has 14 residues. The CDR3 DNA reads TGTGCCAGCAAAAGTCTGGACAGGGTTCACGAGCAGTACTTC. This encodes CASKSLDRVHEQYF.

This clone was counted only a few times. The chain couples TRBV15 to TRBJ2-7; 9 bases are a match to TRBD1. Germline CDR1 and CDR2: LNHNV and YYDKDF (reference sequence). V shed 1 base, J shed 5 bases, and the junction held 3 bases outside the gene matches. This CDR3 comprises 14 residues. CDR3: CATSRGGTGNEQYF. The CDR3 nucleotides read TGTGCCACCAGCAGAGGTGGGACAGGGAACGAGCAGTACTTC.

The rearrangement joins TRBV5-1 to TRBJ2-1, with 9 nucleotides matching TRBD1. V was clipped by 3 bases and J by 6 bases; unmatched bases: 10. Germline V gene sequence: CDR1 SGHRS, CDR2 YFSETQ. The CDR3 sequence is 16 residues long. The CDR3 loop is CASSYSGTGSINEQFF. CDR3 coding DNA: TGCGCCAGCAGCTACTCCGGGACAGGGTCTATCAATGAGCAGTTCTTC.

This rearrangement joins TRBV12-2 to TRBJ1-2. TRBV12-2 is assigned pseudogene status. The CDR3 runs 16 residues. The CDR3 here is CASRLEPGRLSYGYTF. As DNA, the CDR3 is TGTGCAAGTCGCTTAGAACCGGGACGATTATCCTATGGCTACACCTTC.

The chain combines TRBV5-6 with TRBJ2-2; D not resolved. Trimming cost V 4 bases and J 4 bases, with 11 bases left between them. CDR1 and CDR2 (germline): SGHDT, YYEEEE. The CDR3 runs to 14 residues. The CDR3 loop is CASSRAAGTGELFF. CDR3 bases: TGTGCCAGCAGCCGAGCCGCAGGCACCGGGGAGCTGTTTTTT.

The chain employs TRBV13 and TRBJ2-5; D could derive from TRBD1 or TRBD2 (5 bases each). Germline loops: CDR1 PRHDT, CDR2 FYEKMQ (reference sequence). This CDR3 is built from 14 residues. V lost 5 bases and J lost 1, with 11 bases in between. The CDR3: CASSRTGAQETQYF. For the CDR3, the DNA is TGTGCCAGCAGCAGGACCGGGGCCCAAGAGACCCAGTACTTC.

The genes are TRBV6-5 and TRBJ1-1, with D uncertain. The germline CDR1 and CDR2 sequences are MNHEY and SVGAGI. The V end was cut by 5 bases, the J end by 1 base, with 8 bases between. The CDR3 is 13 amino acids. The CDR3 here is CASSLRENTEAFF. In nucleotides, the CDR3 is TGTGCCAGCAGTCTCCGGGAGAACACTGAAGCTTTCTTT.

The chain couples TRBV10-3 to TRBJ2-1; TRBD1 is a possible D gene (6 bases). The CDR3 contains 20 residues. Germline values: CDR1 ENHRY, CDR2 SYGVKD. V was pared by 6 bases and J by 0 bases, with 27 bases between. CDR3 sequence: CAIRGTLGQTGHASYNEQFF. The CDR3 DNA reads TGTGCCATCAGGGGGACGTTAGGGCAAACAGGGCACGCCTCCTACAATGAGCAGTTCTTC.

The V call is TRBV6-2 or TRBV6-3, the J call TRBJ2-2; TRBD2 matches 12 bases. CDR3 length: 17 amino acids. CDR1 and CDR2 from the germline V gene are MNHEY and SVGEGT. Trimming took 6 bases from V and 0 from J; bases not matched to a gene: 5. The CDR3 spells CASSRLAGATNTGELFF. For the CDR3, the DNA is TGTGCCAGCAGCCGACTAGCGGGAGCGACGAACACCGGGGAGCTGTTTTTT.

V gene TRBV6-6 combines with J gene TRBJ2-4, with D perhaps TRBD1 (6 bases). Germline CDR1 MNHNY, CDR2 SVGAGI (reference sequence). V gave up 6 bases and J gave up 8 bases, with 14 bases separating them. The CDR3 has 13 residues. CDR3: CASSRTEVDIQYF. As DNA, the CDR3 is TGTGCCAGCAGCAGGACAGAGGTAGACATTCAGTACTTC.

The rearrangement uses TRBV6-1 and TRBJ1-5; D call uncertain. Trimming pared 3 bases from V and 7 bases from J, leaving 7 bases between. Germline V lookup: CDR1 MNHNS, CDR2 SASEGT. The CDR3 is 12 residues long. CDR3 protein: CASSDKRQPQHF. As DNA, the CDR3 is TGTGCCAGCAGTGATAAAAGGCAGCCCCAGCATTTT.

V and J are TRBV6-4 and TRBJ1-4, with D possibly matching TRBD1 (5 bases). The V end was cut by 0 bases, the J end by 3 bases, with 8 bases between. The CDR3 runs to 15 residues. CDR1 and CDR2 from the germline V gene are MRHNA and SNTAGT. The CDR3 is CASSDSGEANEKLFF. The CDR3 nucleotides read TGTGCCAGCAGTGACTCAGGGGAGGCTAATGAAAAACTGTTTTTT.

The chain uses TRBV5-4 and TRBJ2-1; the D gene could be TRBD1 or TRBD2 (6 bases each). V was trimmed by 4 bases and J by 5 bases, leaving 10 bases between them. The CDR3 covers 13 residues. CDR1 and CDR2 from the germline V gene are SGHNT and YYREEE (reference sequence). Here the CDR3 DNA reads TGTGCCAGCAGCAGGGGGGCCGACAATGAGCAGTTCTTC. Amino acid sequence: CASSRGADNEQFF.

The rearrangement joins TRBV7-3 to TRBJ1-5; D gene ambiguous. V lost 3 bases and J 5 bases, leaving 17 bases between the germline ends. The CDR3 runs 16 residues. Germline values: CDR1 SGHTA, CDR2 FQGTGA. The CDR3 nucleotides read TGTGCCAGCAGCTTGTCGGGGAAGGAGCGGCATCAGCCCCAGCATTTT. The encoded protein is CASSLSGKERHQPQHF.

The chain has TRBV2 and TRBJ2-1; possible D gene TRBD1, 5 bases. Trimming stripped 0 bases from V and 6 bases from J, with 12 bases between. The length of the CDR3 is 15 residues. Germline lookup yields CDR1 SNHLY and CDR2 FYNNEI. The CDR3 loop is CASSEAKYRGNEQFF. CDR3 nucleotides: TGTGCCAGCAGTGAAGCGAAATATAGGGGCAATGAGCAGTTCTTC.

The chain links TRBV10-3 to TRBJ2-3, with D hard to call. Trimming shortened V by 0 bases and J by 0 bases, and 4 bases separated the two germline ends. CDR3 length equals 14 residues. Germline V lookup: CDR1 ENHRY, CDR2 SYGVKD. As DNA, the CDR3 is TGTGCCATCAGTGAGTCGACTAGCACAGATACGCAGTATTTT. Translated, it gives CAISESTSTDTQYF.

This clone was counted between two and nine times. The CDR3 is CASSLLGPGDGYTF. CDR3 nucleotides: TGTGCCAGCAGTTTATTAGGCCCCGGGGATGGCTACACCTTC. The rearrangement uses TRBV27 and TRBJ1-2; D is unclear. Trimming stripped 1 base from V and 6 bases from J, with 12 bases between. Germline V gene sequence: CDR1 MNHEY, CDR2 SMNVEV (reference sequence). CDR3 length: 14 amino acids.

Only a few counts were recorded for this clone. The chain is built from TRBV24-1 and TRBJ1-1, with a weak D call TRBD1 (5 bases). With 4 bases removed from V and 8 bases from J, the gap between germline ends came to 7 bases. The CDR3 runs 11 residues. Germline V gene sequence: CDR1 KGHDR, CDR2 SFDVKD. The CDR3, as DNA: TGTGCCACCAGTGACAGGACAGAAGCTTTCTTT. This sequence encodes CATSDRTEAFF.

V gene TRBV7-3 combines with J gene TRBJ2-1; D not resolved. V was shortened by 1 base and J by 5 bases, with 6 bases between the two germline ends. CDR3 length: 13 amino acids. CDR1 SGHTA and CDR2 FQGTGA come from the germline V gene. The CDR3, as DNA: TGTGCCAGCAGCTTAAACCCAGACAATGAGCAGTTCTTC. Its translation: CASSLNPDNEQFF.

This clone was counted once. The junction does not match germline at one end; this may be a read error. DNA for the CDR3: TGTGCTAGCAGCCCGACTCCGGGACTAGCGGGAGTAGGACAAGAGACCCAGTACTTC. Its translation: CASSPTPGLAGVGQETQYF. The chain recombines TRBV7-7 with TRBJ2-5, with TRBD2 matching 14 bases. Germline CDR1 reads SSHAT; CDR2 reads FNYEAQ (reference sequence). CDR3 length equals 19 residues.